This T cell receptor (beta chain) was captured by sequencing in a study of T cell changes during pregnancy in multiple sclerosis. TCRdb's copy holds only in-frame clones and misses some; the assay was immunoSEQ multiplex PCR. The sample lists under 55,000 clones; around 93% were seen once. The V gene lost 4 bases and the J gene lost 4 bases, with 14 bases spanning the gap. CDR1 and CDR2 from the germline V gene are SGHVS and FQNEAQ. This CDR3 region has 15 residues. The source was CD8+ T cells from peripheral blood mononuclear cells, collected after pregnancy. The V call is TRBV7-8, the J call TRBJ1-5, with D possibly TRBD1 on 6 matching bases. This receptor was taken from a female donor with multiple sclerosis, enrolled in a pregnancy study. The CDR3 nucleotides are TGTGCCAGCAGCTCAGGCAGGGGCGGGAATCAGCCCCAGCATTTT. Amino acids: CASSSGRGGNQPQHF.